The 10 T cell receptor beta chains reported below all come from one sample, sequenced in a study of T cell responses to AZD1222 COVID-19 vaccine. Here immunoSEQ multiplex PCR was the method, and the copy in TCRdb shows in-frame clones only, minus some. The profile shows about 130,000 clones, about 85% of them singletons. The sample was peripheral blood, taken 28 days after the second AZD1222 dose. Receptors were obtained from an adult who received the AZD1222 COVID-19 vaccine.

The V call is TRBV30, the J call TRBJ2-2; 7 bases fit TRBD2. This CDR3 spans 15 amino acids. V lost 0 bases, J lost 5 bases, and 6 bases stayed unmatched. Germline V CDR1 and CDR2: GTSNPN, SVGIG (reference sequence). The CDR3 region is CAWSVQAGLTGELFF. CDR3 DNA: TGTGCCTGGAGTGTACAAGCGGGGCTGACCGGGGAGCTGTTTTTT. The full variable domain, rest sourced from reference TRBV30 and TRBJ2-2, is SQTIHQWPATLVQPVGSPLSLECTVEGTSNPNLYWYRQAAGRGLQLLFYSVGIGQISSEVPQNLSASRPQDRQFILSSKKLLLSDSGFYLCAWSVQAGLTGELFFGEGSRLTVL.

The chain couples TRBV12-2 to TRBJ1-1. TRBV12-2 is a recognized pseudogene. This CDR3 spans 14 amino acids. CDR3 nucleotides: TGTGCAAGTCGCCGGGGAGGCATGAACACTGAAGCTTTCTTT. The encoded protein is CASRRGGMNTEAFF.

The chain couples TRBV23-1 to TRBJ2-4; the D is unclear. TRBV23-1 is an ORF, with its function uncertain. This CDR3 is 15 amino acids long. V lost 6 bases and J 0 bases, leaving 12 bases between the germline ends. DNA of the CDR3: TGCGCCAGCAGGCTAATTACTGTAGCCAAAAACATTCAGTACTTC. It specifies CASRLITVAKNIQYF.

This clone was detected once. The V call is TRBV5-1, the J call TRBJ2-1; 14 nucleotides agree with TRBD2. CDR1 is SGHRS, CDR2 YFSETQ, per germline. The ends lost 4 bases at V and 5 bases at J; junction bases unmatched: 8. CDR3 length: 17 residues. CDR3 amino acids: CASSLRLAGGIHNEQFF. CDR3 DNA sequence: TGCGCCAGCAGCCTGAGACTAGCGGGGGGGATCCACAATGAGCAGTTCTTC.

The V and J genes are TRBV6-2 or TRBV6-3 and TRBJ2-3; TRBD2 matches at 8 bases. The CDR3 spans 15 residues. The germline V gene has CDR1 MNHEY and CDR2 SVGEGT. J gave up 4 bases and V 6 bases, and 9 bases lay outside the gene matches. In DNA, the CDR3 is TGTGCCAGCAGCCACCCCGGGGGGGCCGCAGATACGCAGTATTTT. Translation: CASSHPGGAADTQYF.

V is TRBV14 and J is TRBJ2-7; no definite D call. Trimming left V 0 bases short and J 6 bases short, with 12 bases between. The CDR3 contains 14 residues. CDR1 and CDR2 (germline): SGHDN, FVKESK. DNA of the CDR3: TGTGCCAGCAGCCAAGACGGAGTCGTATCCGAGCAGTACTTC. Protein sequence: CASSQDGVVSEQYF.

CDR3 coding DNA: TGTGCCACCAGCAGAGATGGGCAGACCTATAATTCACCCCTCCACTTT. Translation gives CATSRDGQTYNSPLHF. The chain recombines TRBV15 with TRBJ1-6; D not resolved. CDR3 length equals 16 residues. With 0 bases removed from V and 2 bases from J, the gap between germline ends came to 8 bases. Germline CDR1 reads LNHNV; CDR2 reads YYDKDF (reference sequence). The full variable domain, rest sourced from reference TRBV15 and TRBJ1-6, is DAMVIQNPRYQVTQFGKPVTLSCSQTLNHNVMYWYQQKSSQAPKLLFHYYDKDFNNEADTPDNFQSRRPNTSFCFLDIRSPGLGDTAMYLCATSRDGQTYNSPLHFGNGTRLTVT.

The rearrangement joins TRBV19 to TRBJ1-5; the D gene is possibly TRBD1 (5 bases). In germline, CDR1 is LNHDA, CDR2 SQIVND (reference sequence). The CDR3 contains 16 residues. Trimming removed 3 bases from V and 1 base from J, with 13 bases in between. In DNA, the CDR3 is TGTGCCAGTAGTATTGTCAGGGACCTAAGCAATCAGCCCCAGCATTTT. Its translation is CASSIVRDLSNQPQHF.

CDR3 DNA: TGTGCCAGCAGTGACCAAAGATTATCGAACACCGGGGAGCTGTTTTTT. Protein product: CASSDQRLSNTGELFF. This rearrangement joins TRBV2 to TRBJ2-2; the D is unclear. Trimming removed 3 bases from V and 0 bases from J, with 11 bases in between. The CDR3 sequence is 16 residues long. Germline assignment: CDR1 SNHLY and CDR2 FYNNEI.

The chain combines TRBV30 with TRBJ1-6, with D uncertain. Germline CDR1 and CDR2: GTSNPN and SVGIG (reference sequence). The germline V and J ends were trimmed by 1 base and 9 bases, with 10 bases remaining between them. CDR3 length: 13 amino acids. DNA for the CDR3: TGTGCCTGGAGTGATGGAAGGTTTTCACCCCTCCACTTT. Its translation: CAWSDGRFSPLHF.